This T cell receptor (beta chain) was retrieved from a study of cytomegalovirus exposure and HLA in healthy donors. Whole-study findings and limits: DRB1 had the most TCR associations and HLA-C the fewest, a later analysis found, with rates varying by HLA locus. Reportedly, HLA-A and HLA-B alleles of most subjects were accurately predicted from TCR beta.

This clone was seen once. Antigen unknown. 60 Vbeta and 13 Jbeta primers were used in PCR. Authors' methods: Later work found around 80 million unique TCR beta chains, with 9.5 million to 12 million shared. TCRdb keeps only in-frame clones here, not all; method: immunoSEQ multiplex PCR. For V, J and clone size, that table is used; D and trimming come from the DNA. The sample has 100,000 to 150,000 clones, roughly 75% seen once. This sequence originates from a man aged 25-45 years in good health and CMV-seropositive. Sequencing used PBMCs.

CDR3 residues: CASGFGLAGDQETQYF. The CDR3 nucleotides are TGTGCTAGTGGTTTCGGACTAGCGGGAGATCAAGAGACCCAGTACTTC. The chain recombines TRBV12-5 with TRBJ2-5; 13 bases agree with TRBD2. Germline assignment: CDR1 LGHNT and CDR2 FRNRAP. Unmatched junction bases numbered 3, after V lost 3 bases and J lost 2 bases. This CDR3 is built from 16 residues.